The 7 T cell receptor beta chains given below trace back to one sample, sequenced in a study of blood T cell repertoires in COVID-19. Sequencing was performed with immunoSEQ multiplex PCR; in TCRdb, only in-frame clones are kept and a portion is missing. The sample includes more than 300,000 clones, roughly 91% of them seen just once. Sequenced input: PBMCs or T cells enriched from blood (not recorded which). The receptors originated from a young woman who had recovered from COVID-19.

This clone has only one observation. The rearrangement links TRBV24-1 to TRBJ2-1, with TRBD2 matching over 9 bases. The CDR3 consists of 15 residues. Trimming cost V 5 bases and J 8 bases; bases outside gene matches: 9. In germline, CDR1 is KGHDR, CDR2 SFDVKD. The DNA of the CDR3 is TGTGCCACCAGTGTATGGCGGGAGGGCCGGGATGAGCAGTTCTTC. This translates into CATSVWREGRDEQFF.

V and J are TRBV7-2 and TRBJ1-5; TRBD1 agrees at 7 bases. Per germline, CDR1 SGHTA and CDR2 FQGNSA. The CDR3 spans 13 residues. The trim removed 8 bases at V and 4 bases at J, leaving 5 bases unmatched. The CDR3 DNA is TGTGCCAGCGGGACAGAATTTAATCAGCCCCAGCATTTT. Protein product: CASGTEFNQPQHF. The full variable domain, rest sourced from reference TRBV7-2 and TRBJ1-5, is GAGVSQSPSNKVTEKGKDVELRCDPISGHTALYWYRQSLGQGLEFLIYFQGNSAPDKSGLPSDRFSAERTGGSVSTLTIQRTQQEDSAVYLCASGTEFNQPQHFGDGTRLSIL.

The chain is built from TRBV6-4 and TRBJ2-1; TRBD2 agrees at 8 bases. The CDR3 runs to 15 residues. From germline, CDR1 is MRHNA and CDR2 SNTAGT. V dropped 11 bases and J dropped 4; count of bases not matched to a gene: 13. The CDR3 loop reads CAASRAGGPYNEQFF. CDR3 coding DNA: TGTGCCGCCTCTCGGGCGGGAGGACCATACAATGAGCAGTTCTTC.

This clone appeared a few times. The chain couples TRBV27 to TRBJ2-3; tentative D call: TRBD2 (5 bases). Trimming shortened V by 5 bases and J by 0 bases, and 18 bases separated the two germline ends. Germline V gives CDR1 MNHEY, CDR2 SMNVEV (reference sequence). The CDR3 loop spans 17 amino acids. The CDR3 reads CASSEIETIFSTDTQYF. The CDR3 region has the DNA TGTGCCAGCAGTGAAATTGAGACTATCTTCAGCACAGATACGCAGTATTTT.

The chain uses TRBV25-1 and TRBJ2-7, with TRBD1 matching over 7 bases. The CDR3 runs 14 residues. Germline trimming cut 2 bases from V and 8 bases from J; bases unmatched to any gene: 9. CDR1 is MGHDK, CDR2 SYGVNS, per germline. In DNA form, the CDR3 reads TGTGCCAGCAGTGAAAAGTTAACAGGGGATAAGCAGTACTTC. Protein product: CASSEKLTGDKQYF.

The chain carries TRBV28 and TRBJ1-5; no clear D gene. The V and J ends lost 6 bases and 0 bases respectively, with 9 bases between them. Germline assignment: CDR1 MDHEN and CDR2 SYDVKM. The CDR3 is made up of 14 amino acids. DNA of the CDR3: TGTGCCAGCAGGCGACAAACTAGCAATCAGCCCCAGCATTTT. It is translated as CASRRQTSNQPQHF.

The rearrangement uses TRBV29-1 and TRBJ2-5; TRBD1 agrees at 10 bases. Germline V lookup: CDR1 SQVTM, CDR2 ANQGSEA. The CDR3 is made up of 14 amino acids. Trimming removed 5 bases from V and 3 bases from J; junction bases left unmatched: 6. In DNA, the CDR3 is TGCAGCGTTTCCGGGACAGGGGTAGAAGAGACCCAGTACTTC. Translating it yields CSVSGTGVEETQYF. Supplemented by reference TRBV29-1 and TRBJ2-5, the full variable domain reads SAVISQKPSRDICQRGTSLTIQCQVDSQVTMMFWYRQQPGQSLTLIATANQGSEATYESGFVIDKFPISRPNLTFSTLTVSNMSPEDSSIYLCSVSGTGVEETQYFGPGTRLLVL.